There are many counts of the clone carrying this TCR beta chain. No antigen is known for it. The sample belongs to a study of molecular identifiers for immune sequencing clone quantification. Study-wide results and limits: Clones exceeding 20 RNA copies carried over 99% of effector molecules but under 1% of naive-cell molecules.

Trimming cost V 0 bases and J 4 bases, with 12 bases left between them. This CDR3 comprises 15 residues. The germline V gene has CDR1 SGHTA and CDR2 FQGNSA. Between 20,000 and 1,000,000 sorted cells, with 10%, 30% or 50% RNA, yielded naive CD8 libraries. Previously described methods and listed TCR primers were employed for the bulk TCR libraries. In TCRdb, the PCR reads were re-called with MiXCR into one record per CDR3 protein. The sample consists of 88,000 or so distinct CDR3 sequences, around 23% of them appearing once. The sequence was collected from a human donor in good health. Some libraries in this study had Jurkat cell RNA spiked in. V gene TRBV7-2 combines with J gene TRBJ1-1; possibly TRBD1 for D (6 bases). The sequencing input was naive CD8+ T cells from blood, with Jurkat cell RNA spiked in. Subset described: FACS-sorted CD8+CD4-CCR7+CD45RA+ naive T cells. The CDR3 DNA reads as TGTGCCAGCAGCTTAGCGACAGGCTGGGGCACTGAAGCTTTCTTT. Amino acid sequence: CASSLATGWGTEAFF.